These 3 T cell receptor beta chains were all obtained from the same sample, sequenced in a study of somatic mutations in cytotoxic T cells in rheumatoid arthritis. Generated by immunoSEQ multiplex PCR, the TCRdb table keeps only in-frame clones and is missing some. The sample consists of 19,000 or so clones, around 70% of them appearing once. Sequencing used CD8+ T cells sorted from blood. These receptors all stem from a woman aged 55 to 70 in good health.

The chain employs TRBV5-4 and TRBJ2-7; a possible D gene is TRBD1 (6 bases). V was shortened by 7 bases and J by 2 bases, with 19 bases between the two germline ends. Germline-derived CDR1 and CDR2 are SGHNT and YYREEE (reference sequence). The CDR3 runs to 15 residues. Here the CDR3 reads CASFNTGTRTYEQYF. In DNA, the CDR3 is TGTGCCAGCTTTAATACCGGGACAAGAACCTACGAGCAGTACTTC.

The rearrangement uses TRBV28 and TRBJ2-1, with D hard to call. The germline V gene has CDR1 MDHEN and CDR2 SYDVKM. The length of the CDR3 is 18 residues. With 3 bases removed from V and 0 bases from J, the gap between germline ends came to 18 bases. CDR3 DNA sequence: TGTGCCAGCAGTTTGTTCCGACCAGGCGCTTCCTCCTACAATGAGCAGTTCTTC. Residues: CASSLFRPGASSYNEQFF.

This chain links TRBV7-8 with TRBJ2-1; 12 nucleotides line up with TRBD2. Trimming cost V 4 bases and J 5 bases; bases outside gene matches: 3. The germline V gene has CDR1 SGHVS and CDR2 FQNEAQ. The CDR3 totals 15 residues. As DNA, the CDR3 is TGTGCCAGCAGCTCGTGGACTAGCGGGAACAATGAGCAGTTCTTC. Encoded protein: CASSSWTSGNNEQFF.